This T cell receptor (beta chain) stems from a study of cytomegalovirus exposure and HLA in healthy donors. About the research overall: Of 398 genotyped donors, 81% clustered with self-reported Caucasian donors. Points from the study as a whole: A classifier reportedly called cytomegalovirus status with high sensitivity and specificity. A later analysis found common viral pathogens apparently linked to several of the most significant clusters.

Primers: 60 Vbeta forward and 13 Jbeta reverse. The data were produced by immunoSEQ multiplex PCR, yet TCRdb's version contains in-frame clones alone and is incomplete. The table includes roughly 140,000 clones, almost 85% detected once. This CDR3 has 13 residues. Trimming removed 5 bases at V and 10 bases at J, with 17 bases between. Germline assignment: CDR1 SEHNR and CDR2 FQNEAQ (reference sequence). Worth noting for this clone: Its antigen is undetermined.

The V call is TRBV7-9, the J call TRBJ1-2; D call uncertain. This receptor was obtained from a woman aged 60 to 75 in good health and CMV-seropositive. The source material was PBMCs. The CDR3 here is CASSLLAEGIYTF. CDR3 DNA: TGTGCCAGCAGCCTCCTGGCTGAGGGAATCTACACCTTC.